The 18 T cell receptor beta chains below come from one sample, sequenced in a study of OX40 agonist ivuxolimab in advanced cancers. TCRdb's copy holds only in-frame clones and misses some; the assay was immunoSEQ multiplex PCR. The repertoire includes roughly 61,000 clones, over 80% of them detected once, and about 2% sits in the top ten. The specimen was CD4+ or CD8+ T cells sorted from blood, collected in a trial of the OX40 agonist ivuxolimab. These receptors all stem from an adult with an advanced solid tumor such as melanoma, head and neck, liver or kidney cancer.

This chain joins TRBV5-8 and TRBJ2-3, with D tentatively TRBD2 (6 bases). The V end lost 1 base, the J end lost 3 bases, and 12 bases lay between the germline ends. Germline lookup yields CDR1 SGHTS and CDR2 YDEGEE. The CDR3 runs 15 residues. CDR3 nucleotides: TGTGCCAGCAGCTTGTACGGAGGGCCGACAGATACGCAGTATTTT. Protein sequence: CASSLYGGPTDTQYF.

This chain uses TRBV25-1 with TRBJ1-1; D is perhaps TRBD1 (5 bases). The ends were cut back, 0 bases at V and 8 bases at J, with 10 bases in the middle. CDR1 MGHDK and CDR2 SYGVNS come from the germline V gene. This CDR3 has 13 residues. CDR3 bases: TGTGCCAGCAGTGAATATGAGGGGAAAGAAGCTTTCTTT. Translating gives CASSEYEGKEAFF.

V and J are TRBV19 and TRBJ2-1; D ambiguous. Trimming took 2 bases from V and 4 from J, leaving 6 bases between them. CDR1 is LNHDA, CDR2 SQIVND, per germline (reference sequence). CDR3 length equals 13 residues. The CDR3 sequence is CASSIMAYNEQFF. The CDR3, as DNA: TGTGCCAGTAGTATAATGGCGTACAATGAGCAGTTCTTC.

V is TRBV5-6 and J is TRBJ2-7; D is uncertain. Per the germline V gene, CDR1 is SGHDT and CDR2 is YYEEEE. The germline V and J ends were trimmed by 2 bases and 6 bases, with 6 bases remaining between them. There are 11 residues in the CDR3. CDR3 coding DNA: TGTGCCAGCAGCTTTCTGGGCGAGCAGTACTTC. It is translated as CASSFLGEQYF.

This chain uses TRBV19 with TRBJ2-1, with TRBD1 matching 9 bases. The CDR3 consists of 13 residues. V lost 6 bases to trimming and J lost 12 bases; unmatched junction nucleotides: 9. Germline CDR1 is LNHDA and CDR2 is SQIVND (reference sequence). CDR3 sequence reads: CASSPGQGLGQFF. Here the CDR3 DNA reads TGTGCCAGTAGCCCGGGACAGGGTCTGGGGCAGTTCTTC.

This chain joins TRBV6-4 and TRBJ1-1, with TRBD1 as a possible D gene (6 bases). This CDR3 has 14 residues. Germline values: CDR1 MRHNA, CDR2 SNTAGT. V was clipped by 4 bases and J by 4 bases, with 13 bases between them. CDR3 sequence reads: CASSVQTGSTEAFF. CDR3 DNA: TGTGCCAGCAGTGTCCAGACAGGATCCACTGAAGCTTTCTTT.

The chain is built from TRBV6-1 and TRBJ1-2; D not certain. Trimming took off 5 bases at V and 11 bases at J, with 12 bases between the two ends. CDR3 length: 11 amino acids. CDR1 and CDR2 from the germline V gene are MNHNS and SASEGT. The CDR3, as DNA: TGTGCCAGCAGTTTAGCAGGCCGATACACCTTC. Its translation: CASSLAGRYTF.

V usage is TRBV27 and J usage is TRBJ2-7; 9 nucleotides line up with TRBD1. The V segment lost 3 bases and the J segment 6 bases; nucleotides outside the gene matches: 6. Germline assignment: CDR1 MNHEY and CDR2 SMNVEV (reference sequence). The CDR3 runs 14 residues. Here the CDR3 DNA reads TGTGCCAGCAGTTTTCCGGGACAGGGTAGCGAGCAGTACTTC. It specifies CASSFPGQGSEQYF.

The chain links TRBV5-1 to TRBJ1-6; D is uncertain. CDR1 and CDR2 (germline): SGHRS, YFSETQ. The V end lost 2 bases, the J end lost 7 bases, and 4 bases lay between the germline ends. This CDR3 has 12 residues. The CDR3 region is CASSLTNSPLHF. The CDR3 nucleotides read TGCGCCAGCAGCTTAACAAATTCACCCCTCCACTTT. Full variable domain (rest looked up from reference TRBV5-1 and TRBJ1-6): KAGVTQTPRYLIKTRGQQVTLSCSPISGHRSVSWYQQTPGQGLQFLFEYFSETQRNKGNFPGRFSGRQFSNSRSEMNVSTLELGDSALYLCASSLTNSPLHFGNGTRLTVT.

The rearrangement joins TRBV7-3 to TRBJ2-3, with D perhaps TRBD1 (6 bases). Germline loops: CDR1 SGHTA, CDR2 FQGTGA. The V end lost 4 bases, the J end lost 6 bases, and 17 bases lay between the germline ends. CDR3 length: 15 residues. The CDR3 here is CASSSIRGGIDTQYF. CDR3 nucleotide sequence: TGTGCCAGCAGCTCAATCAGGGGTGGAATCGATACGCAGTATTTT.

The genes are TRBV5-6 and TRBJ1-4; D may be TRBD1 (5 bases). CDR3 size: 16 residues. Germline V lookup: CDR1 SGHDT, CDR2 YYEEEE. Trimming shortened V by 6 bases and J by 5 bases, and 20 bases separated the two germline ends. Here the CDR3 DNA reads TGTGCCAGCACCACCCCCGGGACCGGGGGAAATGAAAAACTGTTTTTT. Protein sequence: CASTTPGTGGNEKLFF.

The chain carries TRBV28 and TRBJ1-4; D is ambiguous. CDR3 size: 12 residues. Germline lookup yields CDR1 MDHEN and CDR2 SYDVKM. V gave up 8 bases and J gave up 10 bases, with 14 bases separating them. This CDR3 reads CASGQTSPKLFF. The CDR3 coding sequence is TGTGCCAGCGGGCAAACGAGTCCAAAACTGTTTTTT.

The gene calls are TRBV14 and TRBJ2-1, with 9 bases aligning to TRBD2. The length of the CDR3 is 18 residues. Germline CDR1 is SGHDN and CDR2 is FVKESK. V lost 4 bases, J lost 3 bases, and 13 bases stayed unmatched. The CDR3 protein is CASSPDRRSGRFYNEQFF. CDR3 nucleotides: TGTGCCAGCAGCCCCGATAGGCGTAGCGGGAGATTCTACAATGAGCAGTTCTTC.

This chain connects TRBV5-4 to TRBJ2-5, with a possible D match to TRBD2 (6 bases). This CDR3 region has 14 residues. The V end lost 1 base, the J end lost 4 bases, and 11 bases lay between the germline ends. CDR1 is SGHNT, CDR2 YYREEE, per germline (reference sequence). The CDR3 loop reads CASSLRGGVETQYF. The CDR3 nucleotides read TGTGCCAGCAGCTTGCGCGGCGGGGTAGAGACCCAGTACTTC. The complete variable domain, with remaining parts taken from reference TRBV5-4 and TRBJ2-5, reads ETGVTQSPTHLIKTRGQQVTLRCSSQSGHNTVSWYQQALGQGPQFIFQYYREEENGRGNFPPRFSGLQFPNYSSELNVNALELDDSALYLCASSLRGGVETQYFGPGTRLLVL.

V and J are TRBV11-2 and TRBJ2-1, with D unclear. V lost 3 bases to trimming and J lost 6 bases, with 9 bases between them. The CDR3 has 13 residues. Germline-derived CDR1 and CDR2 are SGHAT and FQNNGV. The CDR3 here is CASSFGLVNEQFF. The CDR3 bases are TGTGCCAGCAGCTTCGGGCTAGTCAATGAGCAGTTCTTC.

This chain joins TRBV11-2 and TRBJ2-2, with 7 nucleotides matching TRBD1. The CDR3 loop spans 12 amino acids. V shed 3 bases, J shed 10 bases, and the junction held 2 bases outside the gene matches. The V gene's germline CDR1 is SGHAT and CDR2 FQNNGV. The CDR3 coding sequence is TGTGCCAGCAGCTTCGACAGGGAGGAGCTGTTTTTT. As protein: CASSFDREELFF.

Note on this clone: Possible read error: a much larger clone is one base away. The genes are TRBV5-6 and TRBJ1-1; D uncertain. Trimming took 1 base from V and 1 from J, leaving 5 bases between them. In germline, CDR1 is SGHDT, CDR2 YYEEEE. This CDR3 region has 13 residues. CDR3 in DNA: TGTGCCAGCAGCTTGAACCAGAACACTGAAGCTTTCTTT. It yields the protein CASSLNQNTEAFF.

The rearrangement uses TRBV19 and TRBJ1-5, with unresolved D. Germline CDR1 reads LNHDA; CDR2 reads SQIVND (reference sequence). CDR3 length: 14 residues. Trimming removed 7 bases from V and 3 bases from J, with 13 bases in between. Here the CDR3 reads CASTPGGLNQPQHF. The CDR3 DNA is TGTGCCAGTACCCCCGGCGGCCTCAATCAGCCCCAGCATTTT.